This T cell receptor (beta chain) originates from a study of cytomegalovirus exposure and HLA in healthy donors (dated by TCRdb to about 2017). About the investigation overall: An earlier analysis of roughly 630 of the donors reported approximately 270 Gb of sequence data and roughly 100 million unique TCR beta sequences from about 200 million T cells. Typing coverage differed by locus: A, B, C, DRB1 and DQB1 were typed in about 620-630 donors, DQA1 in around 500, DPA1 in roughly 590, and DPB1 in roughly 450. An early release that covered 500 to 800 HLA-typed donors contained about 300 gigabases of sequencing data and some 87 million unique TCR sequences. On average, about 200,000 unique TCR beta nucleotide sequences were sequenced per donor among a few hundred genotyped donors of the cohort, with 15% to 20% of those sequences being non-productive. About five DR-DQ haplotypes were treated as single units for association and clustering because of strong linkage in the cohort. The study combined high-throughput TCR immunosequencing, statistical association of individual TCRs with disease status, and machine learning to predict cytomegalovirus infection status. In a later analysis, previously published TCR beta repertoires from fewer than 750 donors were re-analyzed and high-resolution HLA genotyping was added so that TCR occurrence patterns could be studied. Every discovery cohort repertoire had been produced on one sequencing platform. Along with the approximately 650-subject first cohort, a separate validation cohort of around 120 different subjects was used. Among the roughly 400 genotyped donors, more than 70% belonged to the genetic ancestry cluster associated with self-reported Caucasian donors. An earlier analysis of 450 to 750 of the donors used high-throughput TCR beta sequencing to judge whether each TCR beta V gene segment behaved as functional or pseudogenic. The aim of the study was to test whether cataloging public T cell receptors could identify signatures of past pathogen exposure. Alongside the repertoire data, information on donor age, sex, ethnicity and CMV serostatus was compiled. A later genetic analysis took genome-wide SNP genotypes for about 55% of the roughly 670 donors and used that subset as a discovery cohort. Class I and class II HLA loci were covered by the typing at four-digit resolution. The later analysis used no new phenotypic data to find candidate immune exposures, relying instead on TCR beta sequences and their occurrence across donors. The study profiled the T cell repertoires of around 700 subjects by immunosequencing and related them to cytomegalovirus serostatus.

The cohort comprised approximately 700 healthy bone marrow donors. Cohort members were all nominally healthy when sampled, although unrecorded immune exposures were likely present. The donor was CMV seropositive and belonged to the group of 250 to 300 seropositive cohort members. A peripheral blood sample was collected from each donor, and TCR beta sequencing was performed on peripheral blood mononuclear cells. The Qiagen DNeasy Blood Extraction Kit was used to extract genomic DNA from the blood cell samples. V was cut back by 0 bases and J by 3 bases, leaving a gap of 9 bases between them. The CDR3 runs 15 amino acids, cysteine and phenylalanine included. The read is trimmed to its CDR3 DNA, 45 bases read in frame from base 1. CDR1 ENHRY and CDR2 SYGVKD are derived from the germline V gene. Library preparation was by the immunoSEQ multiplex PCR assay. For the multiplex PCR, a mixture combining 60 forward primers for TCR Vbeta segments and 13 reverse primers for TCR Jbeta segments was used. The CDR3 region of rearranged TCR beta genes was amplified from genomic DNA with a multiplex PCR assay. The amplified TCR beta libraries were sequenced on the Illumina HiSeq System as 87-base-pair reads. Processing in the source paper ran as follows. Across the 640 or so repertoires, a later analysis counted 75 million to 90 million unique TCR beta chains, 8.5 million to 12 million of which were shared by at least two donors. Raw reads were error-corrected and collapsed into unique sequences by a nearest-neighbor algorithm in which closely related sequences were merged to remove PCR and sequencing errors. To assign V, D and J gene segments, CDR3 sequences were aligned to IMGT reference sequences. For a sequence to be retained, a match of at least six nucleotides was required to both a V gene segment and a J gene segment. A rearrangement was called productive if the CDR3 had no stop codons and remained in frame with V and J, and every other rearrangement was called non-productive. Following IMGT convention, CDR3 was defined as the stretch from the second conserved V-encoded cysteine to the conserved J-encoded phenylalanine. In an earlier analysis of more than 550 of the donors, sequences lacking an unambiguous match to a single V gene segment were excluded. An earlier analysis of fewer than 650 of the donors classified V segments as functional when productive rearrangements were above 56.7% and as segregating when the standard deviation between donors was above 5%. A statistical classification framework was developed to diagnose cytomegalovirus status using the catalog of TCR beta chain sequences. A later analysis assigned V and J genes by comparing TCR nucleotide sequences with IMGT/GENE-DB human TR gene sequences. Using the TCRdist pipeline, a later analysis assigned CDR3 sequences along with most-parsimonious VDJ recombination scenarios. In a later analysis, each TCR beta chain was defined by its CDR3 amino acid sequence together with its V-gene family, and reads without a unique V-gene family were excluded. As a way to deal with suspected cross-contamination and a sequencing artifact, a later analysis dropped hundreds of nucleotide sequences that were highly shared and had low generation probability. For each public chain, a later analysis derived a clonal expansion index from normalized ranks of inferred template counts within each repertoire. A later analysis computed generation probabilities with a VDJ recombination model fitted to out-of-frame rearrangements, and checked the results against IGoR. A later analysis scored TCR-TCR, TCR-HLA and TCR-CMV co-occurrence with hypergeometric tests, applying a repertoire-size bias correction to TCR pairs. False discovery rates were estimated in a later analysis by permuting HLA or CMV assignments 20 times. In a later analysis, co-occurring TCRs were grouped using DBSCAN, and TCRdist sequence similarity was added for clustering within HLA-allele-positive subsets. Repertoires with fewer than 30,000 or more than 120,000 public chains, plus five repertoires with anomalous nucleotide sharing, were excluded from co-occurrence clustering. Entries here come from immuneACCESS through TCRdb and include only in-frame sequences with V and J called. Some clones fail to appear in such tables; in the studies checked, an unresolved V gene covers under half of the shortfall, and the cause of the remainder is unknown. The V and J calls and clone size were taken over from that table, and D and trimming were inferred from the DNA. The table for this sample lists 150,000 to 200,000 clones; 79% of them were counted only once. The top ten constitute roughly 4.5% of the sample.

A note on this clone: No antigen is known for it. No base-level quality is on record; no much larger clone is a single base apart.

Points the paper makes about the study in general: In vitro tests confirmed that a few of the cytomegalovirus-associated TCR beta chains recognize cytomegalovirus antigens. When HLA alleles, especially DR and DQ, strongly co-occurred, attributing TCR associations to individual alleles was difficult. It was suggested by the authors that the approach could potentially be generalized to other disease states and immunological phenotypes. A total of about 150 TCR beta chains were listed by the study as associated with cytomegalovirus. An association between a missense DCLRE1C variant and V-gene and J-gene trimming of TCR beta chains was found in a later genetic analysis and replicated in an independent cohort. CMV serostatus was the only immune exposure information available for the cohort. Because the 87-base-pair reads could not distinguish some IMGT-functional V segments, including TRBV6-2 and TRBV6-3, those segments were excluded. A further reported finding was that TCR beta sequences accurately predicted the HLA-A and HLA-B alleles for most subjects in the first cohort. In a later analysis, HLA-associated TCR beta chains were found to be more clonally expanded and to have lower generation probabilities than equally common non-associated chains. A group of highly shared sequence variants was considered likely to be a technical artifact of the sequencing pipeline. Compared with the roughly 700-donor mean, donors in an Asian-associated ancestry cluster had fewer N-insertions in productive TCRs, according to a later genetic analysis. A later analysis reported that several top co-occurrence clusters appeared linked to parvovirus B19, influenza, CMV and Epstein-Barr virus. Because HLA typing was unavailable for some donors at each locus, only the typed subset was used in association tests. Most TCR sequences were seen in very few donors, while some public TCRs were found in many individuals. At a false discovery rate of 0.05, a later analysis linked 15,000 to 20,000 TCR beta sequences to specific HLA alleles. The classifier was reported to diagnose cytomegalovirus status with high specificity and sensitivity in both the original and validation cohorts. A later analysis found that most CMV-associated TCR beta chains appeared HLA-restricted, with HLA associations seemingly driven largely by CMV exposure. In a later analysis, TCR association rates were found to vary across HLA loci, with the most associated TCRs seen for DRB1 alleles and the fewest for HLA-C alleles. Correlated functional status among segregating V segments might reflect linkage disequilibrium, but an unknown experimental factor could not be ruled out. In an earlier analysis of under 600 of the donors, most TCR beta V segments were observed in productive rearrangements about 87% or about 30% of the time, broadly matching IMGT annotations. Roughly uniform sequencing depth across donors was assumed in presence/absence analyses, although this assumption may not hold. The cohort was sequenced for TCR beta chains only, and without alpha or paired-chain data the features that could be detected were limited. Because counts were too low, fewer than 20 rarely observed V segments, including chromosome 9 orphons, were excluded from the earlier analysis of around 590 of the donors.

The receptor was derived from a woman aged 30 to 39 in good health and CMV-seropositive. The sequencing input was PBMCs. Recombination joined TRBV10-3 with TRBJ1-3, with TRBD1 tentatively as D gene (5 bases match). The nucleotides read TGTGCCATCAGTGAGTCGTTCAGGGATGGAAACACCATATATTTT. It codes for CAISESFRDGNTIYF.